This T cell receptor beta chain was found in a study of cytomegalovirus exposure and HLA in healthy donors. The ends were cut back, 1 base at V and 7 bases at J, with 16 bases in the middle. Germline V gene lookup returns CDR1 SEHNR and CDR2 FQNEAQ (reference sequence). The CDR3 has 15 amino acids. It was with 60 Vbeta and 13 Jbeta primers that the PCR ran. Profiled with immunoSEQ multiplex PCR; TCRdb holds only in-frame clones, not every one. This sample has fewer than 200,000 clones, with roughly 75% found just once. The TCR comes from a female donor in good health and CMV-seronegative. Input material: PBMCs. The V and J genes are TRBV7-9 and TRBJ1-2, with unresolved D. CDR3 loop: CASSLGGERIRGYTF. The CDR3 DNA reads TGTGCCAGCAGCTTAGGCGGAGAAAGGATTCGTGGCTACACCTTC.